This T cell receptor (beta chain) emerged from a study of cytomegalovirus exposure and HLA in healthy donors (dated by TCRdb to the late 2010s). About the investigation overall: According to a later analysis, one platform produced both the 110 or so validation repertoires and the 730 or so repertoires of the first cohort. The study was designed to test whether signatures of past pathogen exposure could be identified by cataloging public T cell receptors. Along with the approximately 600-subject first cohort, a separate validation cohort of over a hundred different subjects was used. To predict cytomegalovirus infection status, the study brought together high-throughput TCR immunosequencing, statistical association of individual TCRs with disease status, and machine learning. Points the paper makes about the study in general: Across donors, most TCR sequences were observed very rarely, whereas some public TCRs were present in many individuals. According to the authors, the approach could potentially be generalized to other disease states and immunological phenotypes. All 120 or so repertoires were used to score co-occurrence in the validation cohort in a later analysis, because that analysis had no HLA typing for the cohort. In the study, 150 to 200 TCR beta chains were listed as associated with cytomegalovirus. A few of the identified cytomegalovirus-associated TCR beta chains were confirmed in vitro to be specific for cytomegalovirus antigens. The classifier was reported to diagnose cytomegalovirus status with high specificity and sensitivity in both the original cohort and the validation cohort. Of the cluster scores, 85% to 95% were above 0 in a later analysis, which found that TCRs clustered in the first cohort also tended to co-occur in the 130 or so validation repertoires.

Library generation was performed with the immunoSEQ multiplex PCR assay. Turning to the authors' computational methods: A statistical classification framework was built for diagnosing cytomegalovirus status from the catalog of TCR beta chain sequences. What TCRdb holds here is the immuneACCESS table cut down to in-frame rearrangements. Part of the clones is not present; checked against another copy, under half of the missing clones reflect an unresolved V gene, and the others are unexplained. D and trimming were read from the DNA, whereas the V and J calls and clone size are those reported in that table. The sample table contains about 150,000 clones; only one count was recorded for about 86% of them. The biggest ten clones account for over 2% of the sample. As for this clone: The antigen this receptor binds is unknown. Base qualities are not at hand, and no much larger clone is one base apart.

The donors belonged to the validation cohort of over a hundred subjects, which was separate from the 666-subject first cohort. The source of this sequence is a human donor in good health. Sequenced sample: PBMCs.

The nucleotides are TGTGCCTGGACCCTGACTAGCAGGCCGAACACCGGGGAGCTGTTTTTT. Its protein product is CAWTLTSRPNTGELFF. The chain uses TRBV30 and TRBJ2-2; 7 of the junction bases match TRBD2. At the junction V is shortened by 4 bases and J by 0 bases; bases outside the gene matches: 8. Taken from cysteine to phenylalanine, the CDR3 has 16 residues. Only the CDR3 DNA is retained, 48 bases long and in frame from the first base. The germline V gene (reference sequence) specifies GTSNPN as CDR1 and SVGIG as CDR2. The CDR3, completed at both ends by the reference TRBV30 and TRBJ2-2 genes, gives the full variable domain SQTIHQWPATLVQPVGSPLSLECTVEGTSNPNLYWYRQAAGRGLQLLFYSVGIGQISSEVPQNLSASRPQDRQFILSSKKLLLSDSGFYLCAWTLTSRPNTGELFFGEGSRLTVL.